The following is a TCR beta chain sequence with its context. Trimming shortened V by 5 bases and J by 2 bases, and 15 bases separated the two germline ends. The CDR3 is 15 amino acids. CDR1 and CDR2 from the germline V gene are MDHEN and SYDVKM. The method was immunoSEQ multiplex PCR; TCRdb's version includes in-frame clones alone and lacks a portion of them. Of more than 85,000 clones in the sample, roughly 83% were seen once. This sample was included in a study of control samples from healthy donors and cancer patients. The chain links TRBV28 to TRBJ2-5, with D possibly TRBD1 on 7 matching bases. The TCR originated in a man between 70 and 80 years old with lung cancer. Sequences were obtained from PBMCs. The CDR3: CASSGGTALQETQYF. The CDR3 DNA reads TGTGCCAGCAGTGGGGGGACAGCCTTGCAAGAGACCCAGTACTTC.